This entry is about one TCR beta chain. Its antigen remains unknown. The data were obtained in a study of CD8 T cell repertoires and HIV-1 epitope variants. Study as a whole: Controls included no peptide, Ebola AY9 epitope, and a CMV, EBV, flu pool.

Method: immunoSEQ multiplex PCR; TCRdb's copy keeps in-frame clones and lacks some. The table lists 2,200 or so clones, under 75% of them singletons. This receptor was identified in a male donor with HIV. Sequencing was performed on cultured CD8+ T cells derived from PBMCs.

The CDR3 DNA sequence: TGCGCCAGCAGCCAAGATTATGGGACAGGGAGCCCCCTTTATGGCTACACCTTC. Protein: CASSQDYGTGSPLYGYTF. The V call is TRBV4-3, the J call TRBJ1-2; 9 bases are shared with TRBD1. V lost 0 bases and J lost 5; bases outside the gene matches: 13. The CDR3 spans 18 residues. The V gene's germline CDR1 is LGHNA and CDR2 YSLEER.